The clone carrying this T cell receptor (beta chain) showed up just a few times. Its specificity is unknown. A single base separates this from a much larger clone, so it may be a read error. This record belongs to a study of Graves' ophthalmopathy and Graves' hyperthyroidism. The CDR3 sequence is 10 residues long. Study outcomes and limitations: Stable hyperthyroidism and ophthalmopathy were told apart by a 13-signature model, which achieved just over 85% sensitivity and 81.08% specificity.

Amplifying from RNA transcripts, the study obtained TCR beta CDR3 regions. RT-PCR with HTBI primers came first, then second-round multiplex PCR. TCRdb re-derived calls from the multiplex PCR reads in MiXCR, one entry per CDR3 protein. In the table there are about 1.2 million distinct CDR3 sequences, about 38% of which are singletons. Diagnosis used clinical symptoms, serum thyroxine, TRAb, thyroid ultrasound and orbital computed tomography. The clonotype originates from an adult man with Graves' hyperthyroidism. The chain is built from TRBV12-3 or TRBV12-4 and TRBJ1-2; D might be TRBD1 (6 bases). The sample consisted of peripheral blood or thyroid tissue (not recorded which). This CDR3 reads CACMGARYAF. DNA for the CDR3: TGTGCCTGCATGGGGGCACGGTACGCCTTC.